This entry features one T cell receptor beta chain sequence. Adults between about 18 and 89 years of age took part from more than 20 US areas. There are 14 residues in the CDR3. Unmatched junction bases numbered 2, after V lost 4 bases and J lost 4 bases. Germline CDR1 and CDR2: SEHNR and FQNEAQ (reference sequence). These data belong to a study of blood T cell repertoires in COVID-19. Original processing methods: Researchers report that nucleated cell counts were estimated from reference gene primer amplification. The method was immunoSEQ multiplex PCR; TCRdb's version includes in-frame clones alone and lacks a portion of them. V and J calls and clone size come straight from that table; D and trimming were deduced from the DNA. The data show about 200,000 clones, 65% to 90% seen once.

This TCR was sampled from a woman aged 40 to 50 with acute COVID-19. The chain combines TRBV7-9 with TRBJ1-4; 8 positions agree with TRBD1. Sequencing was carried out using PBMCs or T cells enriched from blood (not recorded which). The DNA of the CDR3 is TGTGCCAGCAGCTCGACAGGGGATAATGAAAAACTGTTTTTT. Amino acids: CASSSTGDNEKLFF.